This TCR beta chain was captured by sequencing in a study of shared clonotypes between healthy human individuals. Trimming removed 5 bases from V and 2 bases from J, with 9 bases in between. Looked up from germline, CDR1 is SEHNR and CDR2 is FQNEAQ (reference sequence). The CDR3 totals 13 residues. Only in-frame clones appear in the TCRdb table, and some are missing; sequencing was by immunoSEQ multiplex PCR. The sample contains 1.5 million to 2.5 million clones, about 95% of which appear only once. On this clone: Other nucleotide sequences in the sample specify the same CDR3.

The naive CD8 subset, CD45RO-negative cells positively selected for CCR7, excluded terminally differentiated effector memory CD45RA+ cells. The chain uses TRBV7-9 and TRBJ1-1; D gene unclear. Specimen: naive CD8+ T cells sorted from blood. The TCR sequence derives from a man between 18 and 29 years old in good health. CDR3 loop: CASSLGSNTEAFF. The CDR3 DNA sequence: TGTGCCAGCAGCCTCGGCTCAAACACTGAAGCTTTCTTT.